This T cell receptor beta chain comes out of a study of blood T cell repertoires in COVID-19. Study in general: COVID-19 samples collected from the United States, Italy and Spain covered acute and convalescent phases. PBMCs, B-cell-depleted T cells, or T cells provided the cDNA or gDNA that made up the material.

Original data processing: Estimation of nucleated cell counts relied on the amplification of reference gene primers. The table came from immunoSEQ multiplex PCR; TCRdb's copy has only in-frame clones and leaves some out. V and J calls and clone size come straight from that table; D and trimming were deduced from the DNA. The top ten clones hold about 12% of a sample with 200,000 to 300,000 clones, 86% of them seen once. V trimming: 6 bases; J trimming: 5 bases; junction bases outside the gene matches: 12. The germline gives CDR1 SGHNT, CDR2 YENEEA. The CDR3 loop spans 16 amino acids. This clone was seen only once.

J is TRBJ2-1 and V is TRBV11-3, with TRBD2 identical over 8 bases. This receptor was taken from a man older than 75 with acute or convalescent COVID-19. Sequenced input: peripheral blood. The CDR3 spells CASSTAGTSGNNEQFF. Written as DNA, the CDR3 is TGTGCCAGCAGTACCGCCGGGACTAGTGGCAACAATGAGCAGTTCTTC.